A selection of T cell receptor beta chains follows, all from one sample in a study of identical twins. TCRdb reprocessed the 5' RACE reads with MiXCR, giving one entry per CDR3 protein. The sample lists 600,000 to 850,000 distinct CDR3 sequences; 15% to 20% were seen once. These data were likewise used in another study, on T cells expressing NK-cell markers.

The source material was PBMCs. Every receptor here comes from a woman aged 18 to 35 in good health. Both conserved end residues are part of each CDR3. The D gene is left open where the match is weak. The size entry is marked missing in some rows and otherwise reads once, few, many or a size class.

>TRBV5-5|few|TRBD1|TRBJ2-1
TGTGCCAGCAGCCCGGGGACAGGGTTCGGGTACAATGAGCAGTTCTTC
CASSPGTGFGYNEQFF
>TRBV5-1|NA|NA|TRBJ1-1
TGCGCCAGCAGCCCTCGGGGGCGGGTCATGAACACTGAAGCTTTCTTT
CASSPRGRVMNTEAFF
>TRBV11-2|few|TRBD2|TRBJ2-1
TGTGCCAGCAGCCCACTCCTAGCGGGAGGTCAGTTCTTC
CASSPLLAGGQFF
>TRBV29-1|NA|NA|TRBJ2-7
TGCAGCGTTGGGTCTCGCCAAGCATACGAGCAGTACTTC
CSVGSRQAYEQYF
>TRBV20-1|NA|NA|TRBJ2-5
TGCAGTGCTAGAGATTGGGACAAAGAGACCCAGTACTTC
CSARDWDKETQYF
>TRBV10-3|NA|NA|TRBJ2-5
TGTGCCATCAGTGAAGGAGGCGCTCATATCCAAGAGACCCAGTACTTC
CAISEGGAHIQETQYF
>TRBV12-5|NA|NA|TRBJ2-7
TGTGCTAGTGGTTTCGCGTCCGGCTACGAGCAGTACTTC
CASGFASGYEQYF
>TRBV7-9|NA|TRBD2|TRBJ2-1
TGTGCCAGCAGCTCCCTTCTCAAAGCGGGAGGGTACAATGAGCAGTTCTTC
CASSSLLKAGGYNEQFF
>TRBV27|few|NA|TRBJ1-5
TGTGCCAGCAGTTTAATTTCCCCGGGGAGCCAGCCCCAGCATTTT
CASSLISPGSQPQHF
>TRBV5-1|few|TRBD2|TRBJ2-1
TGCGCCAGCAGCTTGGCTTCGGCGGGAGGGGATGAGCAGTTCTTC
CASSLASAGGDEQFF
>TRBV12-3/TRBV12-4|NA|NA|TRBJ2-3
TGTGCCAGCAGCCTATTCCCCAGGGACGCAGATACGCAGTATTTT
CASSLFPRDADTQYF
>TRBV4-3|few|NA|TRBJ1-1
TGCGCCAGCAGCCAAGAGTTGCAGAGTGAAGCTTTCTTT
CASSQELQSEAFF
>TRBV15|few|NA|TRBJ2-7
TGTGCCACCAGCAGAGAAACAAGCTACGAGCAGTACTTC
CATSRETSYEQYF
>TRBV3-1|once|NA|TRBJ2-1
TGTGCCAGCAGCCAGAGGGGGGCACCGGACAATGAGCAGTTCTTC
CASSQRGAPDNEQFF
>TRBV6-5|few|NA|TRBJ1-6
TGTGCCAGCAGTCACGGGGGGACACCCCTCCACTTT
CASSHGGTPLHF
>TRBV11-2|NA|TRBD2|TRBJ2-7
TGTGCCAGCAGCTCAGAAGGATGGGGGCGGGAGGAGCCCTACGAGCAGTACTTC
CASSSEGWGREEPYEQYF
>TRBV18|NA|TRBD1|TRBJ2-5
TGTGCCAGCTCACCACCAGGGACAGTGGGCACAGAAACCCAGTACTTC
CASSPPGTVGTETQYF
>TRBV25-1|NA|NA|TRBJ2-1
TGTGCCAGCAGTGAATACCGCGGATCCTCCTACAATGAGCAGTTCTTC
CASSEYRGSSYNEQFF
>TRBV15|once|NA|TRBJ2-3
TGTGCCACCGGGCGTCGGCGCACAGATACGCAGTATTTT
CATGRRRTDTQYF
>TRBV20-1|NA|TRBD1|TRBJ2-2
TGCAGTGCTACAAAACCAGGGGGCAGTGACACCGGGGAGCTGTTTTTT
CSATKPGGSDTGELFF
>TRBV4-3|few|TRBD2|TRBJ2-1
TGCGCCAGCAGCCAGGGAAGCGGGAGGTCTTCCTACAATGAGCAGTTCTTC
CASSQGSGRSSYNEQFF
>TRBV2|NA|TRBD2|TRBJ2-7
TGTGCCAGCGGGGCGGGGGGATCTAGCGTCAGCTCCTACGAGCAGTACTTC
CASGAGGSSVSSYEQYF
>TRBV7-8|few|TRBD1|TRBJ2-7
TGTGCCAGCAGCTCGGACAGGGGGAACGACGAGCAGTACTTC
CASSSDRGNDEQYF
>TRBV9|NA|TRBD1|TRBJ2-1
TGTGCCAGCTCCTCGGGGTTGGGACAGGGGGCCTATGAGCAGTTCTTC
CASSSGLGQGAYEQFF
>TRBV4-3|NA|TRBD2|TRBJ2-7
TGCGCCAGCAGCCAAGATCGGGTCTGGCGGGAGTACTCCTACGAGCAGTACTTC
CASSQDRVWREYSYEQYF
>TRBV16|NA|TRBD1|TRBJ1-1
TGTGCCAGCAGTCTACGACCGGGACAGATTGAAGCTTTCTTT
CASSLRPGQIEAFF
>TRBV7-2|NA|NA|TRBJ2-1
TGTGCCAGCAGCTTAGGTAGGGCAGGTCCTGAGCAGTTCTTC
CASSLGRAGPEQFF
>TRBV10-2|few|TRBD2|TRBJ2-1
TGCGCCAGCCGTGGAGCGGGGGCCTACAATGAGCAGTTCTTC
CASRGAGAYNEQFF
>TRBV5-1|few|NA|TRBJ2-3
TGCGCCAGCAGCTTGGAGGCAGGGCTCACAACGCAGTATTTT
CASSLEAGLTTQYF
>TRBV20-1|NA|TRBD2|TRBJ2-5
TGCAGTGCCCCCTCACTAGCGGGGGGGCCTGAGACCCAGTACTTC
CSAPSLAGGPETQYF
>TRBV20-1|NA|NA|TRBJ2-1
TGCAGTGCTAGCTCACCGAGCTCCTACAATGAGCAGTTCTTC
CSASSPSSYNEQFF
>TRBV20-1|NA|TRBD1|TRBJ2-7
TGCAGTGCTAGGGAGGACAGGGACTACGAGCAGTACTTC
CSAREDRDYEQYF
>TRBV5-1|few|NA|TRBJ1-2
TGCGCCAGCAGCTTGGTCGGCAGGGGTGGTGACTATGGCTACACCTTC
CASSLVGRGGDYGYTF
>TRBV7-3|many|NA|TRBJ2-3
TGTGCCAGCAGCTTAACGCGGGTAGATACGCAGTATTTT
CASSLTRVDTQYF
>TRBV12-3/TRBV12-4|NA|NA|TRBJ1-4
TGTGCCAGCAGTTTCGTAGGGGGGGATGAAAAACTGTTTTTT
CASSFVGGDEKLFF
>TRBV5-1|few|NA|TRBJ1-5
TGCGCCAGCAGCGTGGGCACAGGTAGCAATCAGCCCCAGCATTTT
CASSVGTGSNQPQHF
>TRBV6-1|few|NA|TRBJ2-7
TGTGCCAGCACCCCGGACAAATCGACCTACGAGCAGTACTTC
CASTPDKSTYEQYF
>TRBV19|NA|TRBD1|TRBJ2-7
TGTGCCAGTACCGATAGCCACCGGGACAGGGGACACGAGCAGTACTTC
CASTDSHRDRGHEQYF
>TRBV6-5|few|TRBD1|TRBJ2-1
TGTGCCAGCAGTTACATCGGGACAGGGGGGCGCAAGCAGTTCTTC
CASSYIGTGGRKQFF
>TRBV7-8|NA|TRBD1|TRBJ2-3
TGTGCCGGAACACAGGGGATTTTCACAGATACGCAGTATTTT
CAGTQGIFTDTQYF
>TRBV12-3/TRBV12-4|few|NA|TRBJ2-7
TGTGCCAGCAGTCGGTCCGGGACATCGCCCTACGAGCAGTACTTC
CASSRSGTSPYEQYF
>TRBV7-2|NA|NA|TRBJ2-5
TGTGCCAGCGGTAGGGCAGTCCAAGAGACCCAGTACTTC
CASGRAVQETQYF
>TRBV5-1|NA|NA|TRBJ2-1
TGCGCCAGCAGCAGCTTCAATGGGAATGAGCAGTTCTTC
CASSSFNGNEQFF
>TRBV10-3|few|TRBD1|TRBJ1-1
TGTGCCATCAGTGAGTCCGGGGACAGGGTTCGGAACACTGAAGCTTTCTTT
CAISESGDRVRNTEAFF
>TRBV5-4|NA|NA|TRBJ1-1
TGTGCCAGCAGCTTCGGCCAGGGGATCACTGAAGCTTTCTTT
CASSFGQGITEAFF
>TRBV30|few|NA|TRBJ1-5
TGTGCCTGGAGTGTACGTGGGGATCAGCCCCAGCATTTT
CAWSVRGDQPQHF
>TRBV6-1|few|TRBD2|TRBJ2-3
TGTGCCAGCAGTCGGACTAGCGGGGGTATGGATACGCAGTATTTT
CASSRTSGGMDTQYF
>TRBV7-2|NA|TRBD1|TRBJ1-1
TGTGCCAGCAGGATGAACAGGGGGCAGGGAGGAGTAGCTTTCTTT
CASRMNRGQGGVAFF
>TRBV2|few|NA|TRBJ2-2
TGTGCCAGCAGTGAGCAGGGAGTAGATGTGACCGGGGAGCTGTTTTTT
CASSEQGVDVTGELFF
>TRBV5-4|few|NA|TRBJ2-3
TGTGCCAGCAGTATAACAAACAGGGCGCCAGATACGCAGTATTTT
CASSITNRAPDTQYF
>TRBV20-1|NA|TRBD2|TRBJ2-3
TGCAGTGCTACGAAGCCGGGACTAGCGGGAATTCAGGGCACAGATACGCAGTATTTT
CSATKPGLAGIQGTDTQYF
>TRBV9|NA|TRBD1|TRBJ2-5
TGTGCCAGCAGCGCGGGACAGGGGGACGAGACCCAGTACTTC
CASSAGQGDETQYF
>TRBV12-3/TRBV12-4|few|TRBD2|TRBJ2-3
TGTGCCAGCACCCCCAGCGGGGCAGATACGCAGTATTTT
CASTPSGADTQYF
>TRBV7-9|NA|NA|TRBJ1-1
TGTGCCAGCAGCTTAGAAAGGGGCGACAACACTGAAGCTTTCTTT
CASSLERGDNTEAFF
>TRBV11-2|few|NA|TRBJ2-1
TGTGCCAGCAGCTTAGATCAAGGTCTAGGGCAGTTCTTC
CASSLDQGLGQFF
>TRBV15|few|TRBD1|TRBJ1-5
TGTGCCACCAGCAGAGATCGCAGGGGGCAGCCCCAGCATTTT
CATSRDRRGQPQHF
>TRBV7-8|once|NA|TRBJ2-7
TGTGCCAGCAGCTTACACCTAGGTCCCAGCTCCTACGAGCAGTACTTC
CASSLHLGPSSYEQYF
>TRBV7-9|NA|TRBD1|TRBJ1-1
TGTGCCAGCAGACCCAGGACAGGGGGCTTCGCTGAAGCTTTCTTT
CASRPRTGGFAEAFF
>TRBV12-3/TRBV12-4|NA|NA|TRBJ2-2
TGTGCCAGCAGTTTCGGCTGGTTAGCGGAGTACACCGGGGAGCTGTTTTTT
CASSFGWLAEYTGELFF